Listed here are 30 T cell receptor beta chains from one sample, sequenced in a study of cytomegalovirus exposure and HLA in healthy donors. The table came from immunoSEQ multiplex PCR; TCRdb's copy has only in-frame clones and leaves some out. The data hold some 130,000 clones, with almost 85% observed a single time. Material: PBMCs. The receptors come from a young woman in good health and CMV-seronegative.

The chain links TRBV2 to TRBJ2-5; TRBD2 agrees at 7 bases. The trim removed 8 bases at V and 1 base at J, leaving 10 bases unmatched. This CDR3 is 15 amino acids long. CDR1 is SNHLY and CDR2 is FYNNEI in the germline V gene. This CDR3 is CASLKAGLIQETQYF. Here the CDR3 DNA reads TGTGCCAGCCTTAAAGCGGGATTAATCCAAGAGACCCAGTACTTC.

The chain recombines TRBV27 with TRBJ1-1, with TRBD1 identical over 7 bases. This CDR3 comprises 15 residues. V lost 2 bases, J lost 3 bases, and 6 bases stayed unmatched. Germline loops: CDR1 MNHEY, CDR2 SMNVEV (reference sequence). CDR3 DNA: TGTGCCAGCAGTTTAACGGCAGGGGGGTACACTGAAGCTTTCTTT. It encodes CASSLTAGGYTEAFF.

The V gene is TRBV30, the J gene TRBJ2-1; 12 bases map to TRBD2. The germline V gene encodes CDR1 GTSNPN and CDR2 SVGIG (reference sequence). The CDR3 length is 17 residues. V gave up 4 bases and J gave up 5 bases; unmatched junction bases: 12. CDR3 in amino acids: CAWNTPRRTSGNNEQFF. CDR3 coding DNA: TGTGCCTGGAACACCCCGCGGAGGACTAGCGGGAACAATGAGCAGTTCTTC.

The V call is TRBV6-6, the J call TRBJ2-1; D gene uncertain. The V end was cut by 6 bases, the J end by 0 bases, with 15 bases between. This CDR3 has 16 residues. CDR1 and CDR2 from the germline V gene are MNHNY and SVGAGI (reference sequence). The CDR3 reads CASRRPGSGSYNEQFF. The CDR3 nucleotides read TGTGCCAGCAGACGTCCAGGCTCCGGCTCCTACAATGAGCAGTTCTTC.

The table lists this clone with a count of one. The CDR3 loop is CASSPSGGQETQYF. In DNA, the CDR3 is TGTGCCAGCTCACCCTCGGGAGGCCAAGAGACCCAGTACTTC. This rearrangement joins TRBV18 to TRBJ2-5; 7 nucleotides agree with TRBD2. The CDR3 totals 14 residues. Germline CDR1 reads KGHSH; CDR2 reads LQKENI. V lost 3 bases to trimming and J lost 1 base; unmatched junction nucleotides: 2.

The chain has TRBV10-3 and TRBJ2-7, with 8 bases identical to TRBD1. The CDR3 spans 16 residues. V was clipped by 0 bases and J by 5 bases; unmatched bases: 9. Germline lookup yields CDR1 ENHRY and CDR2 SYGVKD. CDR3: CAISESRTGTAHEQYF. The CDR3 DNA follows: TGTGCCATCAGTGAGTCCCGGACAGGGACAGCGCACGAGCAGTACTTC.

CDR3 nucleotide sequence: TGTGCCAGCAGCCATCGAACGGTACTGAACACTGAAGCTTTCTTT. It translates to CASSHRTVLNTEAFF. The chain links TRBV14 to TRBJ1-1; D gene unclear. V was shortened by 3 bases and J by 0 bases, with 11 bases between the two germline ends. This CDR3 spans 15 amino acids. The germline V gene has CDR1 SGHDN and CDR2 FVKESK.

This CDR3 reads CASSVGQAYTF. CDR3 sequence (DNA): TGTGCCAGCAGCGTAGGACAGGCGTACACCTTC. V and J are TRBV9 and TRBJ1-2; D possibly corresponds to TRBD1 (6 bases). CDR3 length equals 11 residues. Germline V gene data show CDR1 as SGDLS and CDR2 as YYNGEE. Trimming removed 0 bases at V and 11 bases at J, with 8 bases between.

This clone has a handful of counts. The chain uses TRBV6-5 and TRBJ1-2; D unresolved. This CDR3 has 12 residues. V was trimmed by 8 bases and J by 2 bases, leaving 9 bases between them. CDR1 is MNHEY, CDR2 SVGAGI, per germline. The CDR3 DNA reads TGTGCCAGCCGAGGGAGGAACTATGGCTACACCTTC. Translation gives CASRGRNYGYTF.

The V gene is TRBV4-1, the J gene TRBJ1-1; D gene ambiguous. This CDR3 is built from 14 residues. Deletions cut 4 bases from V and 3 bases from J, with 12 bases between. CDR1 and CDR2 from the germline V gene are MGHRA and YSYEKL. The CDR3 here is CASSLTNGDTEAFF. The DNA for the CDR3 is TGCGCCAGCAGCCTGACTAACGGGGACACTGAAGCTTTCTTT.

The chain has TRBV6-5 and TRBJ2-2; D call uncertain. The germline V gene has CDR1 MNHEY and CDR2 SVGAGI. Trimming took off 7 bases at V and 0 bases at J, with 9 bases between the two ends. The CDR3 runs 14 residues. The CDR3 sequence: CASNPSTNTGELFF. The CDR3 DNA is TGTGCCAGCAACCCCAGTACGAACACCGGGGAGCTGTTTTTT.

The rearrangement uses TRBV5-6 and TRBJ1-1; the D is unclear. Germline CDR1 and CDR2: SGHDT and YYEEEE. The CDR3 length is 13 residues. V dropped 0 bases and J dropped 3 bases, with 6 bases sitting between them. CDR3 amino acids: CASSLGQYTEAFF. CDR3 coding DNA: TGTGCCAGCAGCTTGGGGCAGTACACTGAAGCTTTCTTT.

The genes are TRBV2 and TRBJ2-3, with D maybe TRBD1 (5 bases). The V end was cut by 8 bases, the J end by 1 base, with 7 bases between. This CDR3 has 12 residues. Germline CDR1 and CDR2: SNHLY and FYNNEI. The CDR3, as DNA: TGTGCCAGCCAGACAGGCACAGATACGCAGTATTTT. Protein: CASQTGTDTQYF.

The chain combines TRBV7-3 with TRBJ2-3, with 9 positions matching TRBD2. The J segment lost 6 bases and the V segment lost 5 bases, leaving 6 bases of the junction unmatched. CDR1 and CDR2 from the germline V gene are SGHTA and FQGTGA. The CDR3 is made up of 14 amino acids. CDR3 DNA: TGTGCCAGCAGCGATCTAGCGGGGTCGGATACGCAGTATTTT. Protein: CASSDLAGSDTQYF.

The gene calls are TRBV7-9 and TRBJ1-4; D may be TRBD1 (5 bases). Trimming cost V 3 bases and J 4 bases, with 12 bases left between them. There are 15 residues in the CDR3. The germline V gene has CDR1 SEHNR and CDR2 FQNEAQ (reference sequence). The CDR3 sequence: CASSLGGSGNEKLFF. The CDR3 DNA reads TGTGCCAGCAGCTTGGGGGGGTCGGGTAATGAAAAACTGTTTTTT.

The gene calls are TRBV5-6 and TRBJ2-2, with 7 bases that match TRBD1. The J segment lost 5 bases and the V segment lost 3 bases, leaving 4 bases of the junction unmatched. Per the germline V gene, CDR1 is SGHDT and CDR2 is YYEEEE. This CDR3 is built from 14 residues. The CDR3 coding sequence is TGTGCCAGCAGCTATCCAGGGGGTACCGGGGAGCTGTTTTTT. Encoded protein: CASSYPGGTGELFF.

J is TRBJ2-7 and V is TRBV5-1; D might be TRBD1 (5 bases). Between the trimmed V and J ends, which lost 3 bases and 7 bases, there was a span of 14 bases. CDR1 SGHRS and CDR2 YFSETQ come from the germline V gene. The CDR3 is made up of 13 amino acids. This CDR3 is CASSSIGAGEQYF. CDR3 coding DNA: TGCGCCAGCAGCTCAATAGGGGCTGGGGAGCAGTACTTC. The full variable domain, with the rest looked up from reference TRBV5-1 and TRBJ2-7, is KAGVTQTPRYLIKTRGQQVTLSCSPISGHRSVSWYQQTPGQGLQFLFEYFSETQRNKGNFPGRFSGRQFSNSRSEMNVSTLELGDSALYLCASSSIGAGEQYFGPGTRLTVT.

This rearrangement joins TRBV7-9 to TRBJ2-1; 14 nucleotides line up with TRBD2. This CDR3 region has 16 residues. CDR1 is SEHNR, CDR2 FQNEAQ, per germline (reference sequence). The trim removed 5 bases at V and 8 bases at J, leaving 8 bases unmatched. The CDR3 DNA reads as TGTGCCAGCAGCCCCCGCGGGACTAGCGGGGGCCATGAGCAGTTCTTC. Translating it yields CASSPRGTSGGHEQFF.

V gene TRBV7-9 combines with J gene TRBJ1-5; 7 bases are a match to TRBD1. The CDR3 length is 13 residues. CDR1 and CDR2 (germline): SEHNR, FQNEAQ (reference sequence). Losses at the gene ends were 4 bases for V and 4 bases for J; bases not matched to a gene: 1. CDR3 DNA sequence: TGTGCCAGCAGCTACAGGGGAAATCAGCCCCAGCATTTT. Its protein is CASSYRGNQPQHF.

In this sample, this clone turned up once. V usage is TRBV7-8 and J usage is TRBJ1-6; D possibly corresponds to TRBD1 (6 bases). V lost 5 bases and J 9 bases, leaving 14 bases between the germline ends. The germline gives CDR1 SGHVS, CDR2 FQNEAQ. The CDR3 is made up of 14 amino acids. The CDR3 nucleotides are TGTGCCAGCAGCAGAGCGACAGGCAGTTCACCCCTCCACTTT. It is translated as CASSRATGSSPLHF. The full variable domain, its missing parts supplied by reference TRBV7-8 and TRBJ1-6, is GAGVSQSPRYKVAKRGQDVALRCDPISGHVSLFWYQQALGQGPEFLTYFQNEAQLDKSGLPSDRFFAERPEGSVSTLKIQRTQQEDSAVYLCASSRATGSSPLHFGNGTRLTVT.

The rearrangement links TRBV28 to TRBJ1-3; TRBD1 matches 7 bases. Germline trimming cut 2 bases from V and 0 bases from J; bases unmatched to any gene: 4. This CDR3 spans 16 amino acids. CDR1 is MDHEN and CDR2 is SYDVKM in the germline V gene. The CDR3 here is CASSLSSGGSGNTIYF. Written as DNA, the CDR3 is TGTGCCAGCAGTTTAAGTTCAGGGGGCTCTGGAAACACCATATATTTT.

The V call is TRBV4-3, the J call TRBJ2-7; maybe TRBD2 (5 bases). V lost 1 base and J 5 bases, leaving 12 bases between the germline ends. Per germline, CDR1 LGHNA and CDR2 YSLEER. The CDR3 extends over 14 amino acids. CDR3 region: CASSQGLGGHEQYF. The CDR3 DNA reads TGCGCCAGCAGCCAAGGGTTAGGAGGCCACGAGCAGTACTTC.

CDR3 bases: TGTGCCACCAGCAGAGATTCGCGTGGCGGGGGGGCGTACAATGAGCAGTTCTTC. It specifies CATSRDSRGGGAYNEQFF. The chain carries TRBV15 and TRBJ2-1, with 9 bases that match TRBD2. J was trimmed by 4 bases and V by 0 bases; bases with no gene match: 10. The germline gives CDR1 LNHNV, CDR2 YYDKDF (reference sequence). The CDR3 loop spans 18 amino acids.

The chain couples TRBV5-1 to TRBJ1-1; 8 bases are a match to TRBD1. This CDR3 region has 14 residues. V was pared by 4 bases and J by 7 bases, with 9 bases of the junction left unmatched. Germline V gene lookup returns CDR1 SGHRS and CDR2 YFSETQ. The CDR3 DNA sequence: TGCGCCAGCAGCGGCCTGACAGGGGATTTTGAAGCTTTCTTT. This codes for CASSGLTGDFEAFF.

The chain uses TRBV10-3 and TRBJ1-2, with 7 nucleotides matching TRBD1. Germline V gives CDR1 ENHRY, CDR2 SYGVKD. The junction had 4 bases not matched to a gene; V was cut back by 5 bases and J by 4 bases. The CDR3 covers 13 residues. This CDR3 is CAISSGTAYGYTF. The DNA of the CDR3 is TGTGCCATCAGTTCCGGGACAGCCTATGGCTACACCTTC.

The chain uses TRBV10-3 and TRBJ2-7; TRBD2 agrees at 11 bases. Germline V gives CDR1 ENHRY, CDR2 SYGVKD. CDR3 length equals 16 residues. J lost 2 bases, V lost 4 bases, and 7 bases had no gene match. CDR3 region: CAISGSSGGPAYEQYF. CDR3 DNA: TGTGCCATCAGTGGTTCTAGCGGGGGGCCAGCCTACGAGCAGTACTTC.

The rearrangement uses TRBV10-3 and TRBJ2-7; 9 bases line up with TRBD1. With 4 bases clipped from V and 4 bases from J, the junction kept 5 bases outside the gene matches. The germline V gene has CDR1 ENHRY and CDR2 SYGVKD. This CDR3 has 14 residues. The CDR3 protein is CAISARQGVYEQYF. CDR3 sequence (DNA): TGTGCCATCAGTGCCAGACAGGGGGTTTACGAGCAGTACTTC.

This rearrangement joins TRBV5-1 to TRBJ1-3, with unresolved D. Germline V gives CDR1 SGHRS, CDR2 YFSETQ. This CDR3 spans 17 amino acids. Between the trimmed V and J ends, which lost 4 bases and 1 base, there was a span of 18 bases. CDR3 in DNA: TGCGCCAGCAGCCCTACTGGGCCGGGGAGGTCTGGAAACACCATATATTTT. Residues: CASSPTGPGRSGNTIYF.

The chain has TRBV18 and TRBJ1-1, with D maybe TRBD1 (5 bases). CDR3 length equals 15 residues. Germline lookup yields CDR1 KGHSH and CDR2 LQKENI. V lost 4 bases and J 1 base, leaving 13 bases between the germline ends. The CDR3 nucleotides are TGTGCCAGCTCACAGGGACTGGCCCAGAACACTGAAGCTTTCTTT. Its translation is CASSQGLAQNTEAFF.

The rearrangement uses TRBV18 and TRBJ1-3; D remains unclear. Trimming took off 3 bases at V and 0 bases at J, with 18 bases between the two ends. This CDR3 spans 18 amino acids. The germline V gene has CDR1 KGHSH and CDR2 LQKENI. The CDR3 region is CASSPLRLLASSGNTIYF. The CDR3 nucleotides are TGTGCCAGCTCACCCCTCCGACTTTTGGCGTCCTCTGGAAACACCATATATTTT.